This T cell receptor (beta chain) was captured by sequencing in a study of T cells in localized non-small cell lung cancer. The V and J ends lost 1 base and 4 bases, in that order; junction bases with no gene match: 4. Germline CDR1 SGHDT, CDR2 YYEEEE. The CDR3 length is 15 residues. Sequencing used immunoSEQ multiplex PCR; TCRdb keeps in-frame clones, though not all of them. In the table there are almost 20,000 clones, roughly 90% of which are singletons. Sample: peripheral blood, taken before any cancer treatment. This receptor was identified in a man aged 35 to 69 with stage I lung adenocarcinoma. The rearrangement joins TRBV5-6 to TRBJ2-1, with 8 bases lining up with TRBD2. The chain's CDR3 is CASSLYIAGYNEQFF. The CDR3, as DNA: TGTGCCAGCAGCTTGTATATAGCGGGGTACAATGAGCAGTTCTTC.